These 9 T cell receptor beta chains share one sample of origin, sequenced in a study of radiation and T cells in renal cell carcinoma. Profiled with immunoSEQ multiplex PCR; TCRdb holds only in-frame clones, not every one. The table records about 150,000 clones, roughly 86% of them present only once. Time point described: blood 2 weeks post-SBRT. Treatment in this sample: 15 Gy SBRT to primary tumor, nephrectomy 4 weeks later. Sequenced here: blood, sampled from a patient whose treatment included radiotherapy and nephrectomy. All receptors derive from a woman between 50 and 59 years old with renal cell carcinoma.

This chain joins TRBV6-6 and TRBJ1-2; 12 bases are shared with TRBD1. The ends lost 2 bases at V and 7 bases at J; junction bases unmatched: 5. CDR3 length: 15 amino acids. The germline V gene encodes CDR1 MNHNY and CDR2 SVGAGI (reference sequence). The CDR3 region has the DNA TGTGCCAGCAGTTACCCGGGACAGGGGGCTCGTGGCTACACCTTC. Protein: CASSYPGQGARGYTF.

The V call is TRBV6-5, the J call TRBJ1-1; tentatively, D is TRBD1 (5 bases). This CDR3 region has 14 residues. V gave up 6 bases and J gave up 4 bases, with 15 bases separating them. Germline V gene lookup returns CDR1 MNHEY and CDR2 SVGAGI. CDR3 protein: CASRLGEVGTEAFF. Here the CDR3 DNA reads TGTGCCAGCAGGTTAGGGGAGGTGGGCACTGAAGCTTTCTTT.

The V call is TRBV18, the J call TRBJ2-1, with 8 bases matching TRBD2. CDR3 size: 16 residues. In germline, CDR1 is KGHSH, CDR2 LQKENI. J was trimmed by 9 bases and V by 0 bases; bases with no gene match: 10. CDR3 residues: CASSPPGTQRGGEQFF. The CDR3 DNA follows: TGTGCCAGCTCACCACCAGGTACCCAACGGGGGGGTGAGCAGTTCTTC.

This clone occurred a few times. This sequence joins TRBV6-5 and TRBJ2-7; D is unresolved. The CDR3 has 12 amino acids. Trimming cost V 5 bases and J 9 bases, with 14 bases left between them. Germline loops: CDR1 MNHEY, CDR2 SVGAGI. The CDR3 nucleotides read TGTGCCAGCAGTGACCCGCCGGACGGGCAGTACTTC. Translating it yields CASSDPPDGQYF.

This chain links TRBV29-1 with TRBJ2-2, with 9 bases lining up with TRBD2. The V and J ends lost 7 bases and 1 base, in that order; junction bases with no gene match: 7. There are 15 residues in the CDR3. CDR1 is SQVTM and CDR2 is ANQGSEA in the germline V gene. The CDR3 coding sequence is TGCAGCGCATCCACACTAGCGGGGAACACCGGGGAGCTGTTTTTT. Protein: CSASTLAGNTGELFF.

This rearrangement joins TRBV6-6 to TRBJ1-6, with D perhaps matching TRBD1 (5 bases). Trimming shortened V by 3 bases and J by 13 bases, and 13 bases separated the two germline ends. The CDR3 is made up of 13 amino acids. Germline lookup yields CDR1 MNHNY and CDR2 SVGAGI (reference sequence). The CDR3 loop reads CASSYDSSRPLHF. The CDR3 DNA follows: TGTGCCAGCAGTTATGACAGTAGTCGGCCCCTCCACTTT.

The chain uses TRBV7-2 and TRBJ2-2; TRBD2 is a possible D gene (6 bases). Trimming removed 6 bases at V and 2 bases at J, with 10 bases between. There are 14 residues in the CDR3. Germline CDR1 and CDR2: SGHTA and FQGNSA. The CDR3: CASSRLGNTGELFF. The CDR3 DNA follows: TGTGCCAGCAGTCGACTAGGAAACACCGGGGAGCTGTTTTTT.

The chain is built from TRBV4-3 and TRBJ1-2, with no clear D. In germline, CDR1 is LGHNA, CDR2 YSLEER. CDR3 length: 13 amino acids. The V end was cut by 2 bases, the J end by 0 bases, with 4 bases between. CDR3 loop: CASSQHTNYGYTF. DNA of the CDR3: TGCGCCAGCAGCCAACATACTAACTATGGCTACACCTTC.

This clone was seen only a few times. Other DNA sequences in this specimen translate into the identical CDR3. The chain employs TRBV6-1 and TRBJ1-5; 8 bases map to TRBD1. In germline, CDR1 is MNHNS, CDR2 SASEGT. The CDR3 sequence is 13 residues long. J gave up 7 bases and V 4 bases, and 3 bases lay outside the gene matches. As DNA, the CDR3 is TGTGCCAGCAGTGGGACAGGGAACCAGCCCCAGCATTTT. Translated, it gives CASSGTGNQPQHF.